These 2 T cell receptor beta chains came from one sample sequenced in a study of T cells in tumors after PD-1 blockade. The assay was immunoSEQ multiplex PCR, and TCRdb's table has in-frame clones only and misses some. The profile shows roughly 33,000 clones, around 78% of them singletons. The input for sequencing was PBMCs, taken before anti-PD-1 treatment. These receptors originate from a human donor with basal cell carcinoma.

This rearrangement joins TRBV5-6 to TRBJ2-2; D is unclear. The CDR3 sequence is 12 residues long. From germline, CDR1 is SGHDT and CDR2 YYEEEE. V dropped 3 bases and J dropped 8 bases, with 8 bases sitting between them. The DNA of the CDR3 is TGTGCCAGCAGCTCCCCTGGGGGGGAGCTGTTTTTT. Its protein is CASSSPGGELFF. Together with reference TRBV5-6 and TRBJ2-2, the CDR3 gives the full variable domain: DAGVTQSPTHLIKTRGQQVTLRCSPKSGHDTVSWYQQALGQGPQFIFQYYEEEERQRGNFPDRFSGHQFPNYSSELNVNALLLGDSALYLCASSSPGGELFFGEGSRLTVL.

This sequence joins TRBV30 and TRBJ1-5, with D possibly TRBD1 on 5 matching bases. The germline V gene has CDR1 GTSNPN and CDR2 SVGIG (reference sequence). This CDR3 contains 14 residues. The V gene lost 1 base and the J gene lost 9 bases, with 16 bases spanning the gap. CDR3 loop: CAWSGDPLRGPQHF. CDR3 bases: TGTGCCTGGAGTGGTGACCCCCTGAGGGGGCCCCAGCATTTT.